This passage covers 6 T cell receptor beta chains from one sample sequenced in a study of blood T cells in healthy people across ages. The second PCR ran roughly 7 to 12 cycles with a sample-barcoded 5' primer and J-beta primers. TCRdb reprocessed the 5' RACE reads with MiXCR, giving one entry per CDR3 protein. Among 780,000 or so distinct CDR3 sequences listed, roughly 56% were seen once. Sequenced material: blood. Source of these receptors: a man in his forties or fifties in good health.

V usage is TRBV6-2 or TRBV6-3 and J usage is TRBJ2-2; tentative D call: TRBD2 (6 bases). The germline V and J ends were trimmed by 8 bases and 5 bases, with 9 bases remaining between them. This CDR3 is built from 12 residues. The V gene's germline CDR1 is MNHEY and CDR2 SVGEGT. This chain's CDR3 is CASLGGTGELFF. Written as DNA, the CDR3 is TGTGCCAGCCTGGGGGGAACCGGGGAGCTGTTTTTT.

This clonotype was seen only a few times. The chain employs TRBV20-1 and TRBJ2-6; TRBD2 aligns across 8 bases. Germline V gene lookup returns CDR1 DFQATT and CDR2 SNEGSKA (reference sequence). The CDR3 totals 17 residues. V shed 3 bases, J shed 0 bases, and the junction held 7 bases outside the gene matches. DNA for the CDR3: TGCAGTGCTAGTAACGCGGGAGGTGACTCTGGGGCCAACGTCCTGACTTTC. This gives the protein CSASNAGGDSGANVLTF.

This clonotype was detected only once. This chain connects TRBV12-3 or TRBV12-4 to TRBJ2-3; possible D gene TRBD1, 6 bases. The CDR3 is 17 amino acids. V was pared by 5 bases and J by 3 bases, with 21 bases between. DNA for the CDR3: TGTGCCAGCAGTCCTTGGACAGCGATGCGTCGGACAGATACGCAGTATTTT. Translation: CASSPWTAMRRTDTQYF.

The CDR3 protein is CSARESGPPHRGYTF. The DNA of the CDR3 is TGCAGTGCTAGAGAGTCGGGACCGCCACATCGAGGCTACACCTTC. The V and J genes are TRBV20-1 and TRBJ1-2, with a weak D call TRBD1 (5 bases). CDR3 length equals 15 residues. The V end was cut by 0 bases, the J end by 8 bases, with 19 bases between. Per germline, CDR1 DFQATT and CDR2 SNEGSKA (reference sequence).

The chain employs TRBV11-2 and TRBJ2-2, with 10 bases aligning to TRBD2. V dropped 4 bases and J dropped 14; count of bases not matched to a gene: 10. This CDR3 contains 14 residues. Germline CDR1 and CDR2: SGHAT and FQNNGV. The CDR3 sequence: CASSSLAGGPFLFF. CDR3 sequence (DNA): TGTGCCAGCAGCTCCTTAGCGGGAGGCCCATTCCTGTTTTTT.

This clonotype was counted only a few times. J is TRBJ2-3 and V is TRBV29-1; the D gene is possibly TRBD2 (6 bases). This CDR3 has 12 amino acids. The V end lost 3 bases, the J end lost 8 bases, and 12 bases lay between the germline ends. The germline V gene has CDR1 SQVTM and CDR2 ANQGSEA. The CDR3 sequence is CSVDRQGGTQYF. CDR3 in DNA: TGCAGCGTTGATAGGCAGGGAGGTACGCAGTATTTT.